The text below deals with one TCR beta chain. Its antigen remains unidentified. This CDR3 comprises 13 residues. The V end was cut by 6 bases, the J end by 1 base, with 9 bases between. Germline V gives CDR1 SGHTA, CDR2 FQGNSA. With a J-beta primer mix and a sample-barcoded 5' primer, a second PCR ran about 7 to 12 cycles. Per sample, CDR3-containing paired-end reads numbered at least 2.5 million. TCRdb fed the 5' RACE reads into MiXCR, producing one record per CDR3 protein. The table lists roughly 1.5 million distinct CDR3 sequences, approximately 39% of them singletons. The data belong to a study of blood T cells in healthy people across ages. Per individual sample, total RNA of at least 5 micrograms was extracted. Findings and caveats of the study: With age, beta diversity per million T cells declined roughly linearly, significantly by 30 to 50.

The specimen sequenced was blood. The rearrangement links TRBV7-2 to TRBJ2-5, with D unresolved. The sequence came from a young woman in good health. Here the CDR3 reads CASRKGIQETQYF. As DNA, the CDR3 is TGTGCCAGCAGAAAAGGGATCCAAGAGACCCAGTACTTC.